These 3 T cell receptor beta chains share one sample of origin, sequenced in a study of shared clonotypes between healthy human individuals. This table comes from immunoSEQ multiplex PCR, and its TCRdb copy is limited to in-frame clones, with some not included. Among over a million clones listed, 78% were seen once. The sequenced material came from memory CD4+ T cells from PBMCs. The subset was: CD45RA-negative fraction. The receptors were sampled from a man between 18 and 29 years old in good health. Some clones in this sample may be carry-over from other donors' samples.

The chain carries TRBV18 and TRBJ2-5; D is unclear. The germline V gene has CDR1 KGHSH and CDR2 LQKENI. This CDR3 region has 12 residues. V lost 5 bases and J 11 bases, leaving 15 bases between the germline ends. CDR3 nucleotide sequence: TGTGCCAGCTCATCAGTCCCTTTTGAGCAGTACTTC. As protein: CASSSVPFEQYF.

This sequence joins TRBV28 and TRBJ2-6; D uncertain. In germline, CDR1 is MDHEN, CDR2 SYDVKM. The CDR3 extends over 15 amino acids. Trimming cost V 5 bases and J 2 bases, with 10 bases left between them. CDR3 bases: TGTGCCAGCAGTACGTTCCCCCCTGGGGCCAACGTCCTGACTTTC. It yields the protein CASSTFPPGANVLTF.

V is TRBV6-7 and J is TRBJ2-5; 10 positions match TRBD1. TRBV6-7 is an ORF, with its function uncertain. The CDR3 length is 20 residues. V was pared by 11 bases and J by 4 bases, with 28 bases of the junction left unmatched. CDR3 region: CASHTPGPTPGQGSLETQYF. The DNA for the CDR3 is TGTGCCTCCCATACCCCGGGCCCCACGCCGGGACAGGGGTCGTTAGAGACCCAGTACTTC.